These 29 T cell receptor beta chains came from one sample sequenced in a study of shared clonotypes between healthy human individuals. Clones were read by immunoSEQ multiplex PCR, and TCRdb kept only the in-frame ones, dropping some. The repertoire holds some 2,000,000 clones, with 95% as singletons. Source material: naive CD4+ T cells sorted from blood. Subset indicated: CD45RA+ positively selected. The receptors originated from a young man in good health.

This rearrangement joins TRBV30 to TRBJ1-6; D is perhaps TRBD1 (6 bases). The V end lost 0 bases, the J end lost 7 bases, and 25 bases lay between the germline ends. The germline gives CDR1 GTSNPN, CDR2 SVGIG (reference sequence). This CDR3 is built from 19 residues. The CDR3 sequence is CAWSVRGQRAARPNSPLHF. The CDR3 region has the DNA TGTGCCTGGAGTGTACGGGGGCAGAGGGCGGCAAGGCCAAATTCACCCCTCCACTTT. The whole variable domain, filled in from reference TRBV30 and TRBJ1-6, reads SQTIHQWPATLVQPVGSPLSLECTVEGTSNPNLYWYRQAAGRGLQLLFYSVGIGQISSEVPQNLSASRPQDRQFILSSKKLLLSDSGFYLCAWSVRGQRAARPNSPLHFGNGTRLTVT.

The chain recombines TRBV5-6 with TRBJ2-1; 11 bases agree with TRBD2. CDR1 is SGHDT and CDR2 is YYEEEE in the germline V gene. Trimming at V came to 3 bases and at J to 5 bases, leaving 4 bases not matched to a gene. CDR3 length: 15 amino acids. CDR3 in DNA: TGTGCCAGCAGCTCACCGGGACTAGCGGACAATGAGCAGTTCTTC. As protein: CASSSPGLADNEQFF.

The genes are TRBV6-1 and TRBJ1-1; D is undetermined. This CDR3 has 14 residues. Germline CDR1 MNHNS, CDR2 SASEGT. Trimming pared 4 bases from V and 0 bases from J, leaving 9 bases between. The CDR3 region has the DNA TGTGCCAGCAGTGCCGGCCCCTTGAACACTGAAGCTTTCTTT. Its protein is CASSAGPLNTEAFF.

The chain uses TRBV5-4 and TRBJ2-5, with D maybe TRBD1 (5 bases). V shed 1 base and J shed 5 bases, with 15 bases lying between them. Germline CDR1 reads SGHNT; CDR2 reads YYREEE (reference sequence). The CDR3 is 15 residues long. In nucleotides, the CDR3 is TGTGCCAGCAGCTTGAGGCAGGGTATACGGGAGACCCAGTACTTC. It is translated as CASSLRQGIRETQYF.

J is TRBJ2-3 and V is TRBV15, with a possible D match to TRBD2 (6 bases). CDR3 length: 15 amino acids. Trimming cost V 0 bases and J 3 bases, with 10 bases left between them. Germline lookup yields CDR1 LNHNV and CDR2 YYDKDF (reference sequence). The CDR3 spells CATSRDGTFTDTQYF. The CDR3 nucleotides are TGTGCCACCAGCAGAGATGGGACTTTTACAGATACGCAGTATTTT. The full variable domain, in which reference TRBV15 and TRBJ2-3 provide the parts outside the CDR3, is DAMVIQNPRYQVTQFGKPVTLSCSQTLNHNVMYWYQQKSSQAPKLLFHYYDKDFNNEADTPDNFQSRRPNTSFCFLDIRSPGLGDTAMYLCATSRDGTFTDTQYFGPGTRLTVL.

V and J are TRBV4-1 and TRBJ2-7; no clear D. Trimming left V 0 bases short and J 7 bases short, with 16 bases between. Germline CDR1 MGHRA, CDR2 YSYEKL. The CDR3 loop spans 15 amino acids. The CDR3 reads CASSQEELSLGEQYF. The CDR3 DNA follows: TGCGCCAGCAGCCAAGAGGAACTAAGCCTGGGGGAGCAGTACTTC.

The chain recombines TRBV7-9 with TRBJ1-1, with unresolved D. The CDR3 spans 15 residues. CDR1 is SEHNR, CDR2 FQNEAQ, per germline (reference sequence). Trimming took off 1 base at V and 2 bases at J, with 11 bases between the two ends. The CDR3 DNA sequence: TGTGCCAGCAGCTTAGAAGGCCAGCCAAACACTGAAGCTTTCTTT. Protein product: CASSLEGQPNTEAFF.

V and J are TRBV2 and TRBJ1-5; no reliable D call. The CDR3 is 12 residues long. The germline V and J ends were trimmed by 9 bases and 5 bases, with 11 bases remaining between them. Germline V gene lookup returns CDR1 SNHLY and CDR2 FYNNEI. The CDR3 DNA reads as TGTGCCAGTACGGGAGGGTATCAGCCCCAGCATTTT. The encoded protein is CASTGGYQPQHF.

This chain joins TRBV21-1 and TRBJ1-5. TRBV21-1 is recorded as a pseudogene. This CDR3 has 13 residues. The CDR3 sequence is CASIGGSNQPQHF. The CDR3 region has the DNA TGTGCCAGCATCGGCGGGAGTAATCAGCCCCAGCATTTT.

A word on this clone: In the same sample, other DNA sequences code for this CDR3. The rearrangement links TRBV6-5 to TRBJ1-5; D gene uncertain. Trimming took off 3 bases at V and 1 base at J, with 4 bases between the two ends. The germline V gene encodes CDR1 MNHEY and CDR2 SVGAGI. This CDR3 is 13 amino acids long. The chain's CDR3 is CASSYVSNQPQHF. Written as DNA, the CDR3 is TGTGCCAGCAGTTATGTGAGCAATCAGCCCCAGCATTTT.

V usage is TRBV7-2 and J usage is TRBJ1-2; the match to TRBD1 covers 11 bases. The V gene's germline CDR1 is SGHTA and CDR2 FQGNSA. This CDR3 has 16 residues. With V trimmed by 2 bases and J by 8 bases, 10 bases remained unmatched. Here the CDR3 DNA reads TGTGCCAGCAGCTTATTCCCCGGGACAGGGGGAAAGGGCTACACCTTC. The encoded protein is CASSLFPGTGGKGYTF.

This clone has only one observation. The chain has TRBV11-2 and TRBJ2-7; D ambiguous. Germline lookup yields CDR1 SGHAT and CDR2 FQNNGV. CDR3 size: 14 residues. With 2 bases removed from V and 0 bases from J, the gap between germline ends came to 8 bases. The CDR3 loop reads CASSLMELSYEQYF. CDR3 nucleotide sequence: TGTGCCAGCAGCTTAATGGAACTCTCCTACGAGCAGTACTTC.

V is TRBV7-8 and J is TRBJ2-1; D ambiguous. V shed 1 base and J shed 0 bases, with 16 bases lying between them. In germline, CDR1 is SGHVS, CDR2 FQNEAQ. The CDR3 covers 18 residues. The CDR3 DNA reads as TGTGCCAGCAGCTTAGGTCGCGGCGGTTCTAGCTCCTACAATGAGCAGTTCTTC. Protein product: CASSLGRGGSSSYNEQFF.

The rearrangement uses TRBV6-1 and TRBJ2-1, with D maybe TRBD2 (7 bases). The germline CDR1 and CDR2 sequences are MNHNS and SASEGT. The CDR3 consists of 16 residues. Trimming pared 4 bases from V and 6 bases from J, leaving 19 bases between. The CDR3 spells CASSANGGGLFNEQFF. Written as DNA, the CDR3 is TGTGCCAGCAGTGCCAATGGGGGGGGCCTTTTCAATGAGCAGTTCTTC.

This sequence joins TRBV27 and TRBJ2-5; D is tentatively TRBD1 or TRBD2 (6 bases each). The germline gives CDR1 MNHEY, CDR2 SMNVEV (reference sequence). V shed 5 bases and J shed 1 base, with 20 bases lying between them. The CDR3 runs to 17 residues. The CDR3 loop is CASSLIGQGRFQETQYF. CDR3 in DNA: TGTGCCAGCAGTCTCATAGGGCAGGGGAGGTTCCAAGAGACCCAGTACTTC.

The chain employs TRBV10-3 and TRBJ2-7, with D maybe TRBD2 (6 bases). CDR3 length: 15 residues. Germline CDR1 is ENHRY and CDR2 is SYGVKD. Trimming shortened V by 2 bases and J by 7 bases, and 18 bases separated the two germline ends. This CDR3 reads CAISEGETSAGEQYF. The CDR3, as DNA: TGTGCCATCAGTGAGGGAGAGACTAGTGCGGGGGAGCAGTACTTC.

The rearrangement links TRBV6-1 to TRBJ2-7, with D perhaps matching TRBD1 or TRBD2 (5 bases each). Germline V gene lookup returns CDR1 MNHNS and CDR2 SASEGT. The V end was cut by 7 bases, the J end by 12 bases, with 22 bases between. This CDR3 contains 13 residues. CDR3 region: CASTPPFLGDAYF. The CDR3 DNA sequence: TGTGCCAGCACGCCCCCCTTTTTGGGGGATGCGTACTTC.

Concerning this clone: The same CDR3 is also encoded by other DNA sequences in this sample. The chain is built from TRBV5-1 and TRBJ2-5; D ambiguous. The CDR3 loop spans 12 amino acids. Deletions cut 4 bases from V and 5 bases from J, with 9 bases between. CDR1 is SGHRS and CDR2 is YFSETQ in the germline V gene. The CDR3 is CASSLSRETQYF. CDR3 coding DNA: TGCGCCAGCAGCCTCTCCCGTGAGACCCAGTACTTC.

This clone was recorded once. The chain is built from TRBV2 and TRBJ2-3; TRBD2 agrees at 11 bases. Per germline, CDR1 SNHLY and CDR2 FYNNEI. V lost 8 bases and J lost 4; bases outside the gene matches: 11. The CDR3 is 16 amino acids. CDR3 DNA sequence: TGTGCCAGCGGCTCGACTAGCGGGATTAAGGCAGATACGCAGTATTTT. This translates into CASGSTSGIKADTQYF.

This rearrangement joins TRBV6-4 to TRBJ1-5, with no clear D. The V gene lost 4 bases and the J gene lost 6 bases, with 16 bases spanning the gap. This CDR3 region has 15 residues. The germline V gene encodes CDR1 MRHNA and CDR2 SNTAGT. The CDR3 DNA reads TGTGCCAGCAGTGCCGGCCCGGGAGGAGGTCAGCCCCAGCATTTT. This translates into CASSAGPGGGQPQHF.

The V and J genes are TRBV19 and TRBJ1-5; no firm D call. Trimming took 3 bases from V and 0 from J, leaving 9 bases between them. Germline V lookup: CDR1 LNHDA, CDR2 SQIVND (reference sequence). The CDR3 loop spans 15 amino acids. CDR3 residues: CASSIDSYSNQPQHF. The CDR3 DNA follows: TGTGCCAGTAGTATCGACTCTTATAGCAATCAGCCCCAGCATTTT.

This sequence joins TRBV15 and TRBJ2-2, with 11 positions matching TRBD1. Trimming removed 3 bases from V and 4 bases from J; junction bases left unmatched: 4. From germline, CDR1 is LNHNV and CDR2 YYDKDF (reference sequence). The CDR3 runs 16 residues. CDR3 in DNA: TGTGCCACCAGCAGTCCTGGGACAGGGGGCACCGGGGAGCTGTTTTTT. Protein sequence: CATSSPGTGGTGELFF. Combining the CDR3 with reference TRBV15 and TRBJ2-2 gives the whole variable domain DAMVIQNPRYQVTQFGKPVTLSCSQTLNHNVMYWYQQKSSQAPKLLFHYYDKDFNNEADTPDNFQSRRPNTSFCFLDIRSPGLGDTAMYLCATSSPGTGGTGELFFGEGSRLTVL.

The chain couples TRBV9 to TRBJ2-3, with D tentatively TRBD1 (6 bases). The CDR3 length is 15 residues. CDR1 is SGDLS, CDR2 YYNGEE, per germline. The V end lost 4 bases, the J end lost 0 bases, and 12 bases lay between the germline ends. The CDR3 DNA sequence: TGTGCCAGCAGCTTCAGGGGCACTAGCACAGATACGCAGTATTTT. Translation: CASSFRGTSTDTQYF.

V usage is TRBV29-1 and J usage is TRBJ2-2; D call uncertain. Germline V gives CDR1 SQVTM, CDR2 ANQGSEA. Trimming left V 3 bases short and J 4 bases short, with 6 bases between. The CDR3 length is 12 residues. The CDR3 coding sequence is TGCAGCGTTGACAAAGGCACCGGGGAGCTGTTTTTT. It translates to CSVDKGTGELFF.

The CDR3 DNA sequence: TGCGCCAGCAGCCCCGACACAGGGGGAAGGGATGGCTACACCTTC. Protein: CASSPDTGGRDGYTF. The chain is built from TRBV5-1 and TRBJ1-2; 8 bases align to TRBD1. Losses at the gene ends were 4 bases for V and 6 bases for J; bases not matched to a gene: 11. The length of the CDR3 is 15 residues. CDR1 is SGHRS and CDR2 is YFSETQ in the germline V gene.

The chain recombines TRBV2 with TRBJ1-1; a possible D gene is TRBD1 (6 bases). Germline values: CDR1 SNHLY, CDR2 FYNNEI. Trimming took 7 bases from V and 5 from J, leaving 23 bases between them. The CDR3 totals 16 residues. CDR3 region: CASISSTGLIPTEAFF. The CDR3 region has the DNA TGTGCCAGCATCAGCTCTACAGGGTTGATCCCAACTGAAGCTTTCTTT.

This chain links TRBV2 with TRBJ1-4; 8 positions agree with TRBD1. CDR3 size: 15 residues. Germline values: CDR1 SNHLY, CDR2 FYNNEI. With 6 bases clipped from V and 8 bases from J, the junction kept 11 bases outside the gene matches. The CDR3 DNA follows: TGTGCCAGCAGGGTATGGACAGGGAACGGCGAAAAACTGTTTTTT. Protein: CASRVWTGNGEKLFF.

This chain links TRBV5-6 with TRBJ2-1; D unclear. This CDR3 has 15 amino acids. Germline V gene sequence: CDR1 SGHDT, CDR2 YYEEEE. Trimming removed 2 bases at V and 8 bases at J, with 17 bases between. CDR3 in amino acids: CASSFPTWFEYEQFF. DNA of the CDR3: TGTGCCAGCAGCTTCCCCACATGGTTCGAATATGAGCAGTTCTTC.

The genes are TRBV19 and TRBJ1-1; D gene uncertain. V was cut by 5 bases and J by 0 bases, with 10 bases left in between. This CDR3 region has 14 residues. From germline, CDR1 is LNHDA and CDR2 SQIVND (reference sequence). CDR3 residues: CASSPLHMNTEAFF. The CDR3 DNA follows: TGTGCCAGTAGTCCCCTACACATGAACACTGAAGCTTTCTTT.